This passage covers 20 T cell receptor beta chains from one sample sequenced in a study of shared clonotypes between healthy human individuals. Sequenced by immunoSEQ multiplex PCR; TCRdb stores in-frame clones only, minus some. This table holds 2 million to 3 million clones, 80% to 95% found once. Sample: naive CD4+ T cells from PBMCs. Specified subset: CD45RA+ positively selected. These receptors originate from a man in his late teens or twenties in good health. Some clones in this sample may be carry-over from other donors' samples.

The chain has TRBV6-1 and TRBJ2-2, with D maybe TRBD2 (6 bases). Germline-derived CDR1 and CDR2 are MNHNS and SASEGT. Trimming took off 4 bases at V and 2 bases at J, with 11 bases between the two ends. The CDR3 runs 15 residues. For the CDR3, the DNA is TGTGCCAGCAGTGGGCTAGCGAGAAACACCGGGGAGCTGTTTTTT. It translates to CASSGLARNTGELFF.

About this clone itself: Other DNA sequences of this sample code for an identical CDR3. The chain links TRBV5-1 to TRBJ2-1, with D perhaps matching TRBD2 (5 bases). Germline CDR1 reads SGHRS; CDR2 reads YFSETQ. The V and J ends lost 0 bases and 0 bases respectively, with 7 bases between them. This CDR3 spans 15 amino acids. Here the CDR3 reads CASSLEAGSYNEQFF. CDR3 coding DNA: TGCGCCAGCAGCTTGGAGGCGGGCTCCTACAATGAGCAGTTCTTC.

The chain is built from TRBV7-9 and TRBJ2-1; D is undetermined. CDR3 length: 14 residues. Germline loops: CDR1 SEHNR, CDR2 FQNEAQ (reference sequence). Between the trimmed V and J ends, which lost 5 bases and 3 bases, there was a span of 11 bases. The CDR3 region is CASSPSAFYNEQFF. The DNA of the CDR3 is TGTGCCAGCAGCCCCTCGGCCTTCTACAATGAGCAGTTCTTC.

The chain carries TRBV7-3 and TRBJ2-1; D is possibly TRBD2 (6 bases). With 2 bases removed from V and 6 bases from J, the gap between germline ends came to 11 bases. The CDR3 extends over 14 amino acids. Germline CDR1 reads SGHTA; CDR2 reads FQGTGA. CDR3 protein: CASSLGGSLNEQFF. The CDR3 coding sequence is TGTGCCAGCAGCTTAGGGGGGAGCCTCAATGAGCAGTTCTTC.

The chain is built from TRBV7-6 and TRBJ2-1, with a possible D match to TRBD2 (6 bases). The V end was cut by 3 bases, the J end by 10 bases, with 13 bases between. Germline V CDR1 and CDR2: SGHVS, FNYEAQ. The CDR3 is 13 residues long. The CDR3 nucleotides are TGTGCCAGCAGCTTTCGCGGGGAGAAGGAGCAGTTCTTC. Translated, it gives CASSFRGEKEQFF.

The table lists this clone with a count of one. Other DNA sequences from this sample encode an identical CDR3 as well. This chain links TRBV2 with TRBJ1-2; 7 bases are a match to TRBD1. This CDR3 has 14 amino acids. CDR1 SNHLY and CDR2 FYNNEI come from the germline V gene. V was clipped by 3 bases and J by 2 bases; unmatched bases: 3. The CDR3 DNA follows: TGTGCCAGCAGTGAGCAGGGGGTGAACTATGGCTACACCTTC. Its protein product is CASSEQGVNYGYTF.

This clone was detected only once. The rearrangement joins TRBV30 to TRBJ1-2; 10 nucleotides match TRBD1. Trimming took 3 bases from V and 9 from J; bases not matched to a gene: 4. This CDR3 has 12 amino acids. Germline V gene sequence: CDR1 GTSNPN, CDR2 SVGIG (reference sequence). Here the CDR3 reads CAWSPGQGSYTF. The DNA of the CDR3 is TGTGCCTGGAGCCCGGGACAGGGGAGCTACACCTTC.

This sequence joins TRBV28 and TRBJ1-5; TRBD1 matches 9 bases. The V and J ends lost 10 bases and 1 base, in that order; junction bases with no gene match: 5. Germline V gene lookup returns CDR1 MDHEN and CDR2 SYDVKM. The CDR3 contains 14 residues. This CDR3 is CATRDRVSNQPQHF. Written as DNA, the CDR3 is TGTGCCACTAGGGACAGGGTCAGCAATCAGCCCCAGCATTTT.

This clone was detected only once. The chain couples TRBV7-9 to TRBJ2-2; no firm D call. The CDR3 consists of 15 residues. V shed 6 bases and J shed 1 base, with 12 bases lying between them. Per germline, CDR1 SEHNR and CDR2 FQNEAQ (reference sequence). Here the CDR3 reads CASRRWEGNTGELFF. CDR3 nucleotides: TGTGCCAGCAGGCGCTGGGAAGGGAACACCGGGGAGCTGTTTTTT.

Turning to this clone: Other DNA sequences within the sample encode an identical CDR3. The gene calls are TRBV7-2 and TRBJ1-1, with unresolved D. The CDR3 is 14 amino acids. The germline CDR1 and CDR2 sequences are SGHTA and FQGNSA. Trimming cost V 3 bases and J 0 bases, with 8 bases left between them. The CDR3 DNA sequence: TGTGCCAGCAGCTTTACCGGGATGAACACTGAAGCTTTCTTT. It yields the protein CASSFTGMNTEAFF. Full variable domain (outside the CDR3, taken from reference TRBV7-2 and TRBJ1-1): GAGVSQSPSNKVTEKGKDVELRCDPISGHTALYWYRQSLGQGLEFLIYFQGNSAPDKSGLPSDRFSAERTGGSVSTLTIQRTQQEDSAVYLCASSFTGMNTEAFFGQGTRLTVV.

Points on this clone: Other DNA sequences from this sample encode an identical CDR3 as well. The rearrangement joins TRBV2 to TRBJ2-7; D is undetermined. Deletions cut 2 bases from V and 2 bases from J, with 10 bases between. Germline assignment: CDR1 SNHLY and CDR2 FYNNEI. This CDR3 region has 14 residues. The CDR3 loop is CASSEQGQTYEQYF. In DNA, the CDR3 is TGTGCCAGCAGTGAACAAGGGCAGACCTACGAGCAGTACTTC.

The chain employs TRBV19 and TRBJ1-2; a possible D gene is TRBD1 (5 bases). This CDR3 is built from 15 residues. V was clipped by 0 bases and J by 4 bases, with 12 bases between them. From germline, CDR1 is LNHDA and CDR2 SQIVND (reference sequence). CDR3 coding DNA: TGTGCCAGTAGTATAGATACAGGCAACTTCTATGGCTACACCTTC. It yields the protein CASSIDTGNFYGYTF.

CDR3 nucleotides: TGTGCCAGCAGCGTATCTGGGGCTGCCGGCTACACCTTC. It yields the protein CASSVSGAAGYTF. The chain links TRBV9 to TRBJ1-2; D possibly corresponds to TRBD1 (5 bases). This CDR3 has 13 amino acids. Trimming shortened V by 1 base and J by 8 bases, and 12 bases separated the two germline ends. In germline, CDR1 is SGDLS, CDR2 YYNGEE.

CDR3 sequence: CASSSGLAGEYDEQFF. CDR3 nucleotides: TGTGCCAGCAGCTCGGGACTAGCGGGAGAATACGATGAGCAGTTCTTC. The rearrangement joins TRBV11-3 to TRBJ2-1; 14 bases fit TRBD2. Germline V gene sequence: CDR1 SGHNT, CDR2 YENEEA. The CDR3 has 16 amino acids. With 4 bases clipped from V and 8 bases from J, the junction kept 7 bases outside the gene matches. Variable domain in full (rest from reference TRBV11-3 and TRBJ2-1): EAGVVQSPRYKIIEKKQPVAFWCNPISGHNTLYWYLQNLGQGPELLIRYENEEAVDDSQLPKDRFSAERLKGVDSTLKIQPAELGDSAVYLCASSSGLAGEYDEQFFGPGTRLTVL.

This clone was recorded once. The chain joins TRBV7-3 to TRBJ2-1, with D hard to call. The germline V and J ends were trimmed by 2 bases and 3 bases, with 8 bases remaining between them. Germline loops: CDR1 SGHTA, CDR2 FQGTGA. The CDR3 is 14 residues long. Written as DNA, the CDR3 is TGTGCCAGCAGCTTAGACTCTATCTACAATGAGCAGTTCTTC. Encoded protein: CASSLDSIYNEQFF.

The V gene is TRBV28, the J gene TRBJ2-7; D gene unclear. Trimming pared 10 bases from V and 3 bases from J, leaving 16 bases between. The CDR3 covers 13 residues. Germline loops: CDR1 MDHEN, CDR2 SYDVKM. CDR3 residues: CAITDEDRYEQYF. The CDR3 DNA sequence: TGTGCCATTACGGACGAAGATCGCTACGAGCAGTACTTC.

The CDR3 bases are TGTGCCAGTGCCGGGACAGCATACAATGAGCAGTTCTTC. Translation gives CASAGTAYNEQFF. The chain employs TRBV7-9 and TRBJ2-1; 7 bases match TRBD1. CDR1 and CDR2 (germline): SEHNR, FQNEAQ (reference sequence). V lost 9 bases, J lost 4 bases, and 6 bases stayed unmatched. The CDR3 is 13 residues long.

The chain links TRBV15 to TRBJ1-4; D is undetermined. Germline V CDR1 and CDR2: LNHNV, YYDKDF (reference sequence). Trimming removed 1 base from V and 5 bases from J, with 11 bases in between. This CDR3 region has 15 residues. CDR3 nucleotide sequence: TGTGCCACCAGCAGAGCCCGTCCGACGAATGAAAAACTGTTTTTT. This translates into CATSRARPTNEKLFF.

This chain joins TRBV7-9 and TRBJ1-4; D is uncertain. V lost 4 bases and J lost 4, with 10 bases in between. Per the germline V gene, CDR1 is SEHNR and CDR2 is FQNEAQ (reference sequence). CDR3 length: 14 residues. The CDR3, as DNA: TGTGCCAGCAGCTCGGACGGACTTAATGAAAAACTGTTTTTT. As protein: CASSSDGLNEKLFF.

The rearrangement joins TRBV7-2 to TRBJ2-3; 16 bases are shared with TRBD2. The CDR3 totals 17 residues. Germline lookup yields CDR1 SGHTA and CDR2 FQGNSA. V lost 4 bases to trimming and J lost 10 bases; unmatched junction nucleotides: 11. DNA for the CDR3: TGTGCCAGCAGCTCAGGGACTAGCGGGAGGGCCGCGGGGCCGCAGTATTTT. Its translation is CASSSGTSGRAAGPQYF.